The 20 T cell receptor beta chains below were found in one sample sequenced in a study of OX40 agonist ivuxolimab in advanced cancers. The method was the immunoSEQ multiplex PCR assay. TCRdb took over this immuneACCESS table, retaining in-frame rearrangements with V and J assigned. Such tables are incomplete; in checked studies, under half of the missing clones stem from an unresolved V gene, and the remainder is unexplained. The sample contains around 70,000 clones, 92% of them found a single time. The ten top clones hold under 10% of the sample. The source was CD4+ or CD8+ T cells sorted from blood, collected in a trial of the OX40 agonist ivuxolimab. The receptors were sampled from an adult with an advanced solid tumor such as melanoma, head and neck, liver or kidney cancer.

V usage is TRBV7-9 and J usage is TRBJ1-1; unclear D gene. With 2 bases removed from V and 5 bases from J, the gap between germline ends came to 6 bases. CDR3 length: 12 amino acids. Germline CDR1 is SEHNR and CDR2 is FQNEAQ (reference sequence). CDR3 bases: TGTGCCAGCAGCTTAAGCCGGACTGAAGCTTTCTTT. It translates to CASSLSRTEAFF.

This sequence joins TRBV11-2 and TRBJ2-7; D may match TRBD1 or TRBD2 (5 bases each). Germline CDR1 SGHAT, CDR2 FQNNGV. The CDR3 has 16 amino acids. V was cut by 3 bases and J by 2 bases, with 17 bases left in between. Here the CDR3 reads CASSFPGTDTTYEQYF. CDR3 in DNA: TGTGCCAGCAGCTTCCCGGGGACCGACACTACCTACGAGCAGTACTTC.

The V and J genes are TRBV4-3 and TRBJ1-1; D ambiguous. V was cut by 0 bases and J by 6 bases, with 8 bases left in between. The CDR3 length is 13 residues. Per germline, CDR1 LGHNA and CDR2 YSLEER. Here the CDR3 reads CASSQDLGSEAFF. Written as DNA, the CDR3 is TGCGCCAGCAGCCAAGATCTAGGGTCTGAAGCTTTCTTT.

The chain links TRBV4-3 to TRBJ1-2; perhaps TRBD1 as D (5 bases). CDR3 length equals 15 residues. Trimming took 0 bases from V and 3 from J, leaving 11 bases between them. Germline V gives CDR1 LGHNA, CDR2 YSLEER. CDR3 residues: CASSQDRGGDYGYTF. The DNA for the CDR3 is TGCGCCAGCAGCCAAGATCGGGGAGGGGACTATGGCTACACCTTC.

CDR3 DNA: TGTGCCAGCAGCCCCATTACCTACGAGCAGTACTTC. Translating it yields CASSPITYEQYF. This rearrangement joins TRBV11-2 to TRBJ2-7; D ambiguous. This CDR3 has 12 residues. CDR1 and CDR2 (germline): SGHAT, FQNNGV. The V and J ends lost 5 bases and 2 bases respectively, with 7 bases between them.

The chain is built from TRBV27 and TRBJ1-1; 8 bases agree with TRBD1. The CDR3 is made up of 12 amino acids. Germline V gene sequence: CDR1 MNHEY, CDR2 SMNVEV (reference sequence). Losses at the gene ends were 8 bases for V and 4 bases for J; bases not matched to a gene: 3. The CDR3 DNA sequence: TGTGCCAGCGGACAGGGCGGCACTGAAGCTTTCTTT. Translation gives CASGQGGTEAFF.

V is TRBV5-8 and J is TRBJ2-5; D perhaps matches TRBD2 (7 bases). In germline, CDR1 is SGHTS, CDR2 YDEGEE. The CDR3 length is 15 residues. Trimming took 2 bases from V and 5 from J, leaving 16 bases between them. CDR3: CASSFGGPAWETQYF. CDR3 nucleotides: TGTGCCAGCAGCTTCGGGGGGCCGGCGTGGGAGACCCAGTACTTC. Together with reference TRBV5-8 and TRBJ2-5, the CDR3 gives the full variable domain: EAGVTQSPTHLIKTRGQQATLRCSPISGHTSVYWYQQALGLGLQFLLWYDEGEERNRGNFPPRFSGRQFPNYSSELNVNALELEDSALYLCASSFGGPAWETQYFGPGTRLLVL.

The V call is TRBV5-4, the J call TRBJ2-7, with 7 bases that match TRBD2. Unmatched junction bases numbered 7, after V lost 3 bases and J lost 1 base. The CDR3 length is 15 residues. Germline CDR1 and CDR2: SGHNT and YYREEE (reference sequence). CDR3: CASSWRGGMSYEQYF. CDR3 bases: TGTGCCAGCAGCTGGCGGGGAGGGATGTCCTACGAGCAGTACTTC.

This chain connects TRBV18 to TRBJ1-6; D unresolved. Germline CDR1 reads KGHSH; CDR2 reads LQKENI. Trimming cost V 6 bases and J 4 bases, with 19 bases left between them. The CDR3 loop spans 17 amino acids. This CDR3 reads CASSPEEDESYNSPLHF. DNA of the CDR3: TGTGCCAGCTCCCCGGAAGAGGACGAATCGTATAATTCACCCCTCCACTTT.

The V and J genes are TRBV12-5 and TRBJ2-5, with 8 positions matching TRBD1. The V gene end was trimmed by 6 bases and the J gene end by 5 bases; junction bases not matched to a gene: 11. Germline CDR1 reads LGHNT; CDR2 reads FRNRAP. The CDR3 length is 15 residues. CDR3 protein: CASGETGGIWETQYF. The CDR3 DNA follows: TGTGCTAGTGGCGAAACAGGGGGGATTTGGGAGACCCAGTACTTC.

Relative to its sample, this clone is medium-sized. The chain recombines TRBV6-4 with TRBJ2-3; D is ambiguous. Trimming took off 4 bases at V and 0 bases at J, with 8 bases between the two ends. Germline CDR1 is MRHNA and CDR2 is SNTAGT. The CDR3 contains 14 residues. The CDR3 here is CASSVTSSTDTQYF. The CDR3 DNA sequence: TGTGCCAGCAGTGTTACGTCTAGCACAGATACGCAGTATTTT.

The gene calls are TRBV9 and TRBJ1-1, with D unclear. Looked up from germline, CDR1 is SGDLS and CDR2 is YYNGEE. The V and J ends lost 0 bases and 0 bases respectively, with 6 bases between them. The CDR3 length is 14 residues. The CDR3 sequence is CASSVGILNTEAFF. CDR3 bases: TGTGCCAGCAGCGTAGGAATACTGAACACTGAAGCTTTCTTT.

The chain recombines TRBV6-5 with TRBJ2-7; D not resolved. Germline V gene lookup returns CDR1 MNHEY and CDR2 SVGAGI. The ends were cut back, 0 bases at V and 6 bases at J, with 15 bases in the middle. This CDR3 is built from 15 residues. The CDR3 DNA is TGTGCCAGCAGTTACTCGGCCGAACACGTCGGCGAGCAGTACTTC. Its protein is CASSYSAEHVGEQYF.

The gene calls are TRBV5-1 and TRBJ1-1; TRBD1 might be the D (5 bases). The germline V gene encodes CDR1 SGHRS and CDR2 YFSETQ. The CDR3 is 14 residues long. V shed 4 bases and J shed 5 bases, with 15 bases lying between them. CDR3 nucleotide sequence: TGCGCCAGCAGCGCGGATGGGGCGGGGACTGAAGCTTTCTTT. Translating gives CASSADGAGTEAFF. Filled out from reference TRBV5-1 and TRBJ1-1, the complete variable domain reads KAGVTQTPRYLIKTRGQQVTLSCSPISGHRSVSWYQQTPGQGLQFLFEYFSETQRNKGNFPGRFSGRQFSNSRSEMNVSTLELGDSALYLCASSADGAGTEAFFGQGTRLTVV.

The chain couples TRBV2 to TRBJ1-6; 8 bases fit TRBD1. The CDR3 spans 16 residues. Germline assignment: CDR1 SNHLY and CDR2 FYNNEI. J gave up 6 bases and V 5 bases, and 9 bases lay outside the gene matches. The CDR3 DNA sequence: TGTGCCAGCAGTCGATTGACAGGGGATATTAATTCACCCCTCCACTTT. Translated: CASSRLTGDINSPLHF.

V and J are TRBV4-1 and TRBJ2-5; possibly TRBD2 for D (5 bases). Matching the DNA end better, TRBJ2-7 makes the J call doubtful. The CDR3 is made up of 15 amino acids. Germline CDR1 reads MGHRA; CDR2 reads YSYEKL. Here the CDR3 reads CASSQTIAKVYEQYF. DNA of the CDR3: TGCGCCAGCAGCCAAACGATAGCGAAAGTCTACGAGCAGTACTTC.

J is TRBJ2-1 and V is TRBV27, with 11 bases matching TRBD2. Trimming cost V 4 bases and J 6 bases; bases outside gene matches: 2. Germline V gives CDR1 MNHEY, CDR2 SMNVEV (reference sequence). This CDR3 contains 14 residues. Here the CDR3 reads CASSWTSGSNEQFF. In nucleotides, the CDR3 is TGTGCCAGCAGTTGGACTAGCGGGTCCAATGAGCAGTTCTTC.

The CDR3 DNA is TGCGCCAGCAGTGATCAATCGGGGGGGGGAACTGAAGCTTTCTTT. Residues: CASSDQSGGGTEAFF. The J gene is TRBJ1-1, the V gene TRBV10-2; possibly TRBD1 for D (5 bases). Trimming shortened V by 3 bases and J by 5 bases, and 16 bases separated the two germline ends. Germline CDR1 and CDR2: WSHSY and SAAADI. This CDR3 comprises 15 residues.

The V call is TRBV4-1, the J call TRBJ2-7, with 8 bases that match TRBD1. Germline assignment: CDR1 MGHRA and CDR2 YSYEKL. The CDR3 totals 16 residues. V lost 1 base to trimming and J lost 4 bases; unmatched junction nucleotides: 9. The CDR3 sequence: CASSQVPGQGGYEQYF. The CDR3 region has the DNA TGCGCCAGCAGCCAAGTCCCTGGACAGGGCGGGTACGAGCAGTACTTC.

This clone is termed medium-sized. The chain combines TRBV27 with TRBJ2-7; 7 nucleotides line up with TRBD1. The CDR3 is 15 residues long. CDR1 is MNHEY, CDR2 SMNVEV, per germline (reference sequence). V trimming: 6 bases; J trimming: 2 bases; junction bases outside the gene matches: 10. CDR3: CASRVTPGQTYEQYF. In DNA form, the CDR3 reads TGTGCCAGCAGGGTAACACCGGGACAGACCTACGAGCAGTACTTC.